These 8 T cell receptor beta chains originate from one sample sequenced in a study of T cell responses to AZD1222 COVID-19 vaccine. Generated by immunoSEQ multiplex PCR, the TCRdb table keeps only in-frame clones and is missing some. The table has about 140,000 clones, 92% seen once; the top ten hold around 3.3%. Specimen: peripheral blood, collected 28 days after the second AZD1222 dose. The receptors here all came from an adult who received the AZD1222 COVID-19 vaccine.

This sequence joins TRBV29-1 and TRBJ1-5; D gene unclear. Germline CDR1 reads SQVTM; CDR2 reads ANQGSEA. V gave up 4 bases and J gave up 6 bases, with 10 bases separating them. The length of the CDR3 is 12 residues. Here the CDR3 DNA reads TGCAGCGTTGCCATCGCGGGTCAGCCCCAGCATTTT. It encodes CSVAIAGQPQHF.

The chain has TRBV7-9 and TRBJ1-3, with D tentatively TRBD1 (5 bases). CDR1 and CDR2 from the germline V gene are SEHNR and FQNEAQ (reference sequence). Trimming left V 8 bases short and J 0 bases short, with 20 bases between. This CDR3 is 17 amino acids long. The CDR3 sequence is CASAVGGGLSSGNTIYF. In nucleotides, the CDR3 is TGTGCCAGCGCAGTGGGGGGAGGACTGAGCTCTGGAAACACCATATATTTT.

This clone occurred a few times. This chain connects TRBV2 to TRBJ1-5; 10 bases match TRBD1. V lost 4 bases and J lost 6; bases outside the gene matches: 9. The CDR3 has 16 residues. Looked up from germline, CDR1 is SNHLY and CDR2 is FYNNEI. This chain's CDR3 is CASSAEVGQGSQPQHF. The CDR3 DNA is TGTGCCAGCAGTGCGGAGGTGGGACAGGGGAGTCAGCCCCAGCATTTT. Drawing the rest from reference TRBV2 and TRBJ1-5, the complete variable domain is EPEVTQTPSHQVTQMGQEVILRCVPISNHLYFYWYRQILGQKVEFLVSFYNNEISEKSEIFDDQFSVERPDGSNFTLKIRSTKLEDSAMYFCASSAEVGQGSQPQHFGDGTRLSIL.

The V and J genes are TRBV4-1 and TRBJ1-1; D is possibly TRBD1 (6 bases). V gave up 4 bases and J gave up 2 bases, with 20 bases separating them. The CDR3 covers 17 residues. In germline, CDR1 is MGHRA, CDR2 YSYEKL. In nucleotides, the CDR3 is TGCGCCAGCAGCCTGATTGATGGACAGAAGTTAAACACTGAAGCTTTCTTT. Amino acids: CASSLIDGQKLNTEAFF.

CDR3 in amino acids: CASSAQGTSGRGSSYNEQFF. CDR3 nucleotides: TGTGCCAGCAGCGCCCAAGGGACTAGCGGGAGGGGGAGCTCCTACAATGAGCAGTTCTTC. The V call is TRBV9, the J call TRBJ2-1; 16 bases align to TRBD2. The CDR3 runs to 20 residues. The junction had 9 bases not matched to a gene; V was cut back by 3 bases and J by 0 bases. CDR1 is SGDLS and CDR2 is YYNGEE in the germline V gene. Full variable domain (outside the CDR3, taken from reference TRBV9 and TRBJ2-1): DSGVTQTPKHLITATGQRVTLRCSPRSGDLSVYWYQQSLDQGLQFLIQYYNGEERAKGNILERFSAQQFPDLHSELNLSSLELGDSALYFCASSAQGTSGRGSSYNEQFFGPGTRLTVL.

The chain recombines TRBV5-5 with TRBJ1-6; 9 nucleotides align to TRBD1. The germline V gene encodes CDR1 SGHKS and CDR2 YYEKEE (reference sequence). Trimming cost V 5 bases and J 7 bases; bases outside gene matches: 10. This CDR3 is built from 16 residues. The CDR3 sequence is CASSLPGQGRNSPLHF. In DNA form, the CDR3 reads TGTGCCAGCAGTTTGCCTGGACAGGGGAGAAATTCACCCCTCCACTTT.

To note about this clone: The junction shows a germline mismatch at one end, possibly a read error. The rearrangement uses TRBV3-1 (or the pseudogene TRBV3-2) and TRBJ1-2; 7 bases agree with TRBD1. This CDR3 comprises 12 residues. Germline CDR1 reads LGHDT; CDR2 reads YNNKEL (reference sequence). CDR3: CASSQVQGTRSF. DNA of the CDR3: TGTGCCAGCAGCCAAGTACAGGGGACACGTTCGTTC.

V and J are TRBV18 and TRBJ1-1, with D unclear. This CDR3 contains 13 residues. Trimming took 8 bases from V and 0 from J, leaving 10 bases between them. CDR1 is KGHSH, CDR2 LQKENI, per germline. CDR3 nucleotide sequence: TGTGCCAGCAGACCATTTCTGAACACTGAAGCTTTCTTT. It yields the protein CASRPFLNTEAFF.